This T cell receptor (beta chain) originates from a study of T cells in Graves' hyperthyroidism and ophthalmopathy (dated by TCRdb to about 2019). With regard to the full study: Peripheral blood samples were taken at initial diagnosis, before any treatment was given. To identify TCR V-J signatures that set the groups apart, the researchers used a discovery cohort of 90 to 100 patients, made up of about 44 with Graves' ophthalmopathy and about 59 with stable Graves' hyperthyroidism. Prospective prediction of ophthalmopathy was tested in an independent validation cohort consisting of 18 hyperthyroidism patients and some 15 patients who later progressed to ophthalmopathy. For training and testing, the roughly 93 patients in the discovery cohort were randomly divided in a 7:3 ratio. In more than 5 Graves' hyperthyroidism patients, the study also compared T-cell repertoires from thyroid tissue with T-cell repertoires from blood. After blood sampling, hyperthyroidism patients were treated with methimazole at a starting dose of 30 mg daily, and ophthalmopathy patients were treated with high-dose intravenous methylprednisolone. TCR Vbeta CDR3 sequencing of roughly 140 peripheral blood samples (over 40 ophthalmopathy, roughly 72 hyperthyroidism and approximately 17 progressor patients) is reported in the paper.

In regard to this clonotype: What antigen it recognizes has not been identified. No much larger clone is present one base from it, and per-base qualities are unavailable.

Stable Graves' hyperthyroidism was defined as no progression to ophthalmopathy during 18 months of follow-up. The hyperthyroidism patients were between 18 and 65 years old and newly diagnosed, with a disease duration of less than 2 months. Patients with uncontrolled infections, other autoimmune diseases, pregnancy or lactation were excluded. Diagnoses were established on the basis of clinical symptoms, serum thyroxine and TRAb, thyroid ultrasound, and orbital computed tomography. Ficoll-Paque density gradient centrifugation was used to isolate PBMCs from about 9.4 ml of fresh peripheral blood. Total RNA was extracted with Trizol reagent, and quality was checked on an Agilent 2100 Bioanalyzer. The TCR beta CDR3 regions were amplified from RNA transcripts. The first round of RT-PCR for the TCR CDR3 was performed with the HTBI primer set and the Qiagen OneStep RT-PCR kit. Libraries were constructed in a second round of multiplex PCR, after which size selection and purification were performed. Libraries were sequenced paired-end with 100 bp reads on an Illumina HiSeq2000. In the original analysis: Raw data were processed with SOAPnuke, discarding reads with adapters, uncalled bases, mean Phred below 15, or no exact constant-primer or identifier match. High-quality paired reads were merged with COPE v1.2.5, and unique nucleotide sequences were defined as clonotypes. Clonotypes were aligned to IMGT TRBV, TRBD and TRBJ reference segments using MiTCR v1.1. Only V-J combinations with frequency above 0.0001, covering about 99% of repertoires, were analysed. A TCS score was defined as the ratio of F50 (clonal expansion) to E x V (chaos), with BLOSUM62-based TCRdist applied between CDR3 peptides within each V-J. Welch's t-statistics and random forest reduced around 510 V-J features to fewer than 15, which were used in a naive Bayes classifier (R e1071). TCRdb applied fastp at Q25 and MiXCR to the public reads, then kept only in-frame beta chains. Here each entry gathers all rows of one CDR3 protein and keeps the most common genes and DNA. TCRdb, not the authors, supplied the V and J calls. The sample table shows over 650,000 distinct CDR3 sequences, and 15% to 20% are seen once. The ten largest clones take up over 7.5% of the sample.

Broad study findings and their caveats: During validation, the model predicted progression to ophthalmopathy a median of approximately 7 months ahead of onset, with 60% to 71% sensitivity and about 72% specificity. Most expanded thyroid clonotypes (frequency above 0.001) were also found in blood, which suggests that blood repertoires may mirror thyroid immune responses. A model built on a 13 V-J signature distinguished ophthalmopathy from stable hyperthyroidism, reaching 87.88% sensitivity and about 81% specificity in cross-validation and 80%/75% in testing. No statistical method was used to set the sample size in advance, and investigators knew the group allocation.

The TCR originated in a man between 18 and 35 years old with Graves' hyperthyroidism. The sequenced sample was blood.

CDR3 sequence: CASSVATGRQYEQYF. The base sequence is TGTGCCAGCAGCGTAGCTACGGGACGTCAGTACGAGCAGTACTTC. The V gene is TRBV9 and the J gene is TRBJ2-7; the D element might be TRBD1 or TRBD2, as each aligns at 5 bases. The CDR3 sequence holds 15 residues, the cysteine and phenylalanine included. Left in the record is the CDR3 DNA by itself, 45 bases read in frame from the first base. From a lookup of the germline V gene, CDR1 and CDR2 are SGDLS and YYNGEE. The junction carries 14 bases between V and J, which are trimmed by 0 bases and 4 bases respectively. Outside the CDR3, residues come from the reference TRBV9 and TRBJ2-7 proteins, so the full variable domain is: DSGVTQTPKHLITATGQRVTLRCSPRSGDLSVYWYQQSLDQGLQFLIQYYNGEERAKGNILERFSAQQFPDLHSELNLSSLELGDSALYFCASSVATGRQYEQYFGPGTRLTVT.